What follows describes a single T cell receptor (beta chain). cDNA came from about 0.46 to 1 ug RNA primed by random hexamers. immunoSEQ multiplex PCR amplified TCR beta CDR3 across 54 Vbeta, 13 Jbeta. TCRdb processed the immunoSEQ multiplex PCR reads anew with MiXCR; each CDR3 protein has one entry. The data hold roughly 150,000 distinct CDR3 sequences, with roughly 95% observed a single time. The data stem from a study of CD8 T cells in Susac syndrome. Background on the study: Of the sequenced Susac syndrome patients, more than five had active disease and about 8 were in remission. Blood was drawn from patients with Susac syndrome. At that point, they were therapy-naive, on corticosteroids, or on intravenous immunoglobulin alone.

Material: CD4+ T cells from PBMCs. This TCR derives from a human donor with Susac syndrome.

CDR3 region: CASSPERVGEAFF. CDR3 nucleotide sequence: TGTGCCAGCAGCCCCGAGAGGGTGGGTGAAGCTTTCTTT. The chain combines TRBV7-3 with TRBJ1-1, with D unresolved. Germline V gene data show CDR1 as SGHTA and CDR2 as FQGTGA. Trimming removed 5 bases from V and 7 bases from J, with 14 bases in between. This CDR3 has 13 amino acids.